Listed here is a single T cell receptor (beta chain). Source study methods: ImmunoSEQ only sent back junction sequences with no quality scores, so filtering was done differently. The method was immunoSEQ multiplex PCR; TCRdb's version includes in-frame clones alone and lacks a portion of them. D and trimming come from the DNA, and the V and J calls and clone size come from that table. The sample carries 900,000 to 1,200,000 clones, about 84% recorded once. V was cut by 5 bases and J by 6 bases, with 14 bases left in between. Germline CDR1 is MRHNA and CDR2 is SNTAGT. This CDR3 has 13 amino acids. The sample originates from a study of shared clonotypes between healthy human individuals. Study in general: Per-donor plates numbered three CD4 naive, three CD4 memory, two CD8 naive and one CD8 memory.

The source material was memory CD4+ T cells from PBMCs. Subset denoted: CD45RA-negative fraction. This TCR came from a man in his late teens or twenties in good health. Some clones in this sample may be carry-over from other donors' samples. The chain carries TRBV6-4 and TRBJ2-7; D is perhaps TRBD1 (5 bases). The CDR3 spells CASSTTGTTEQYF. The CDR3, as DNA: TGTGCCAGCAGTACCACAGGAACTACCGAGCAGTACTTC.